The text below deals with one T cell receptor (beta chain). This clonotype was detected only a few times. Its specific antigen is unknown. Within one base of it there is no much larger clone, and no base qualities were kept. The study was a case-control design nested within a healthcare worker cohort in London, UK, with weekly nasopharyngeal swab PCR tests and blood sampling. Healthcare workers were recruited during the week of the UK lockdown, between 23 and 31 March 2020, and followed weekly for up to about 15 weeks. Library creation used 5' RACE. Data came from a NextSeq 500. Unique molecular identifiers were attached to individual cDNA molecules in the TCR library protocol so that sequencing error and PCR bias could be corrected. Both TCR alpha and beta chains were sequenced, and tight co-correlation was observed between alpha and beta sequence abundances in each sample. As for the original processing: Decombinator V4 was used to annotate the V gene, J gene and CDR3 of the TCR sequences. TCRs were defined as expanded if a significant change between any two time points was detected under a Poisson model with p below 0.0001. TCR abundances were normalised to the total number of TCRs sequenced per sample and were expressed as counts per million. VDJdb, accessed 1 November 2021, was searched for CMV, EBV and SARS-CoV-2 annotated TCRs, excluding TCRs annotated for multiple antigens. TCRdb reran the public reads through fastp at Q25 and MiXCR, keeping productive beta chains. Each entry merges the rows of one CDR3 protein and shows their most common DNA and genes. These V and J calls derive from TCRdb rather than the authors' analysis. The sample yields about 50,000 distinct CDR3 sequences; 6.2% were counted once. The ten largest clones represent around 7% of the sample.

These data belong to a study of early T cells in non-severe SARS-CoV-2 infection (dated by TCRdb to the early 2020s). About the investigation overall: Because TCR sequencing relied on bulk RNA taken from unsorted whole blood, pairing of alpha and beta chains was not possible. Broader findings and caveats from the paper: Matching against VDJdb was skewed toward anti-spike CD8 responses, likely underestimated virus-specific expansions, and missed private and CD4 specificities.

This clonotype originated in an adult who was a healthcare worker with PCR-confirmed SARS-CoV-2 infection or an uninfected control (not recorded which). Specimen: whole blood, collected at baseline.

The bases are TGTGCCATCAGTGGAAGTGGGACAGGGAATGAAAAACTGTTTTTT. This sequence encodes CAISGSGTGNEKLFF. This chain joins TRBV10-3 to TRBJ1-4, with 9 bases in between that match TRBD1. After removal of 4 bases from V and 5 bases from J, the junction retains 5 bases not matched to a gene. CDR1 ENHRY and CDR2 SYGVKD are derived from the germline V gene. There are 15 amino acids in the CDR3, from cysteine to phenylalanine inclusive. Only the CDR3 region is kept as DNA, spanning 45 bases read in frame from base 1.